The 13 T cell receptor beta chains given below trace back to one sample, sequenced in a study of blood T cell repertoires in COVID-19. This table comes from immunoSEQ multiplex PCR, and its TCRdb copy is limited to in-frame clones, with some not included. The sample yields under 140,000 clones, 70% to 90% seen once. The source material was peripheral blood. Source of these receptors: a human donor in a cohort sampled during active COVID-19.

This chain links TRBV24-1 with TRBJ1-6, with TRBD1 as a possible D gene (6 bases). The CDR3 has 14 amino acids. With 9 bases removed from V and 7 bases from J, the gap between germline ends came to 15 bases. Germline loops: CDR1 KGHDR, CDR2 SFDVKD. The CDR3 spells CATPQGRGNSPLHF. The CDR3 DNA follows: TGTGCCACCCCTCAGGGGAGAGGGAATTCACCCCTCCACTTT.

The chain couples TRBV10-2 to TRBJ1-5; 8 bases are shared with TRBD1. Looked up from germline, CDR1 is WSHSY and CDR2 is SAAADI. The CDR3 sequence is 15 residues long. Losses at the gene ends were 5 bases for V and 2 bases for J; bases not matched to a gene: 5. In DNA form, the CDR3 reads TGCGCCAGCAGTAAAACGGACAGGGGCAATCAGCCCCAGCATTTT. Translating gives CASSKTDRGNQPQHF.

Only one count was recorded for this clone. The CDR3 protein is CASSPTSGANEKLFF. CDR3 DNA: TGTGCCAGCAGCCCAACATCGGGGGCTAATGAAAAACTGTTTTTT. V is TRBV7-9 and J is TRBJ1-4; D perhaps matches TRBD1 (5 bases). The germline V gene has CDR1 SEHNR and CDR2 FQNEAQ (reference sequence). The CDR3 has 15 residues. Trimming took 5 bases from V and 3 from J, leaving 13 bases between them.

This clone appeared a single time. The gene calls are TRBV29-1 and TRBJ2-1; TRBD2 matches 8 bases. The CDR3 totals 19 residues. CDR1 is SQVTM and CDR2 is ANQGSEA in the germline V gene. Trimming cost V 3 bases and J 1 base; bases outside gene matches: 17. CDR3 nucleotides: TGCAGCGTTGAGTTGGTGCGTCTAGCGGGTGGTAGGTCCTACAATGAGCAGTTCTTC. Translation gives CSVELVRLAGGRSYNEQFF.

This chain links TRBV3-1 (or the pseudogene TRBV3-2) with TRBJ2-4; D possibly corresponds to TRBD1 (5 bases). The germline V gene has CDR1 LGHDT and CDR2 YNNKEL (reference sequence). The CDR3 has 14 amino acids. The V end was cut by 3 bases, the J end by 1 base, with 7 bases between. This CDR3 reads CASSQGPAKNIQYF. The CDR3 nucleotides are TGTGCCAGCAGCCAGGGGCCGGCCAAAAACATTCAGTACTTC.

This chain joins TRBV18 and TRBJ2-4, with a weak D call TRBD1 (5 bases). Germline lookup yields CDR1 KGHSH and CDR2 LQKENI. The V end was cut by 3 bases, the J end by 6 bases, with 12 bases between. This CDR3 is 14 amino acids long. CDR3 bases: TGTGCCAGCTCACCTTCACAGGACGTAAACATTCAGTACTTC. Translating gives CASSPSQDVNIQYF.

J is TRBJ1-1 and V is TRBV6-5; no definite D call. The length of the CDR3 is 14 residues. The V and J ends lost 7 bases and 4 bases respectively, with 16 bases between them. Looked up from germline, CDR1 is MNHEY and CDR2 is SVGAGI. The CDR3 DNA follows: TGTGCCAGCAACCACGACTTCATTGGCACTGAAGCTTTCTTT. As protein: CASNHDFIGTEAFF.

The genes are TRBV25-1 and TRBJ2-6; no clear D. The CDR3 sequence is 14 residues long. The germline V gene has CDR1 MGHDK and CDR2 SYGVNS. V was pared by 1 base and J by 1 base, with 2 bases between. Here the CDR3 DNA reads TGTGCCAGCAGTGAATTATCTGGGGCCAACGTCCTGACTTTC. Its translation: CASSELSGANVLTF.

The chain uses TRBV5-1 and TRBJ2-5, with 10 bases that match TRBD2. Trimming took 0 bases from V and 4 from J; bases not matched to a gene: 6. This CDR3 has 16 amino acids. Germline loops: CDR1 SGHRS, CDR2 YFSETQ. The CDR3 nucleotides are TGCGCCAGCAGCTTGGGGTCTAGCGGGGGAGGAGAGACCCAGTACTTC. It is translated as CASSLGSSGGGETQYF.

The J gene is TRBJ1-1, the V gene TRBV6-2 or TRBV6-3, with D uncertain. V was clipped by 1 base and J by 0 bases, with 9 bases between them. Germline V CDR1 and CDR2: MNHEY, SVGEGT. CDR3 size: 15 residues. This CDR3 reads CASSYFGGLNTEAFF. As DNA, the CDR3 is TGTGCCAGCAGTTACTTCGGAGGCCTGAACACTGAAGCTTTCTTT.

The chain uses TRBV30 and TRBJ2-7; TRBD2 agrees at 8 bases. J was trimmed by 0 bases and V by 7 bases; bases with no gene match: 8. Germline V gene lookup returns CDR1 GTSNPN and CDR2 SVGIG (reference sequence). The CDR3 loop spans 14 amino acids. The CDR3 loop reads CASGGAGSSYEQYF. DNA of the CDR3: TGTGCCTCGGGAGGGGCGGGGAGCTCCTACGAGCAGTACTTC.

The chain combines TRBV6-2 or TRBV6-3 with TRBJ2-3; D possibly corresponds to TRBD1 (5 bases). This CDR3 has 17 amino acids. CDR1 and CDR2 from the germline V gene are MNHEY and SVGEGT. V lost 0 bases to trimming and J lost 1 base, with 14 bases between them. The CDR3 here is CASSYSAQAARTDTQYF. The CDR3 DNA follows: TGTGCCAGCAGTTACTCTGCACAGGCCGCCCGCACAGATACGCAGTATTTT.

This chain connects TRBV7-8 to TRBJ2-7; the match to TRBD2 covers 7 bases. Germline assignment: CDR1 SGHVS and CDR2 FQNEAQ. CDR3 length: 14 residues. The V gene end was trimmed by 5 bases and the J gene end by 0 bases; junction bases not matched to a gene: 4. The CDR3 bases are TGTGCCAGCAGCCTTAGCGGGTCCTCCTACGAGCAGTACTTC. Translating it yields CASSLSGSSYEQYF.